These T cell receptor beta chains were read from a single sample in a study of shared clonotypes between healthy human individuals. Data came from immunoSEQ multiplex PCR; TCRdb stores just in-frame clones and leaves some out. The sample holds about 680,000 clones, roughly nine tenths seen once. The sample consisted of naive CD8+ T cells sorted from blood. These receptor sequences come from a man aged 25 to 40 in good health. The conserved cysteine and the conserved F or W are not part of the CDR3 here. The D gene is left open where the match is weak.

TRBV9	TRBJ2-3	TRBD2	ASSVTSGSADTQY
TRBV28	TRBJ1-5	-	ASSLYTGGNQPQH
TRBV7-9	TRBJ2-2	TRBD2	ASSLDQREGVTGELF
TRBV5-1	TRBJ2-3	-	ASSLYPGGAGETDTQY
TRBV29-1	TRBJ2-7	-	SVDYGYEQY
TRBV7-9	TRBJ2-1	TRBD2	ASSSNIQTSGLYNEQF
TRBV5-6	TRBJ1-2	-	ASSPTLWDGYT
TRBV25-1	TRBJ2-1	-	ASSKTDEQF
TRBV4-3	TRBJ2-1	-	ASSQDGIAAMRGNEQF
TRBV10-2	TRBJ1-1	TRBD1	ASSEGTAEAF
TRBV9	TRBJ2-7	-	ASSVGGGTEQY
TRBV11-3	TRBJ2-1	-	ASSFGVYNEQF
TRBV11-2	TRBJ2-3	-	ASSLSLPPDTQY
TRBV19	TRBJ1-3	-	ASTRGPNLDTIY
TRBV4-1	TRBJ2-7	TRBD2	ASSHREGYEQY
TRBV5-6	TRBJ2-2	TRBD2	ASKTSGTRNTGELF
TRBV5-1	TRBJ2-2	TRBD2	ASSPRTSGYTGELF
TRBV10-2	TRBJ2-5	-	ASSSRGLGETQY
TRBV4-1	TRBJ2-7	TRBD2	ASSQDPAGMNEQY
TRBV7-6	TRBJ2-5	TRBD2	ASSLARRLAGGSLETQY
TRBV19	TRBJ2-3	-	ASRWSSRTDTQY
TRBV9	TRBJ2-7	-	ASSASSRPDYEQY
TRBV9	TRBJ2-1	-	ASSVDVGSDVNEQF
TRBV11-2	TRBJ2-3	TRBD2	ASSTYSGSTDTQY
TRBV7-9	TRBJ1-2	-	ASKGLGGYT
TRBV11-2	TRBJ2-7	-	ASRGVYEQY
TRBV28	TRBJ2-7	TRBD1	ASSFWDSRDRGSTYEQY
TRBV6-1	TRBJ1-4	TRBD1	ASSAGTGGGEKLF
TRBV5-5	TRBJ1-4	TRBD1	ASKGWAGQTNEKLF
TRBV10-2	TRBJ2-7	-	ASSTGYEQY
TRBV11-2	TRBJ1-2	-	ASSLPGGYT
TRBV4-3	TRBJ1-4	TRBD1	ASSHVTGTANEKLF
TRBV29-1	TRBJ2-5	TRBD2	SVEVGGGETQY
TRBV29-1	TRBJ2-2	-	SVEVSNTGELF
TRBV6-5	TRBJ1-1	-	ASSYSKTLNTEAF
TRBV27	TRBJ2-1	TRBD2	ASSSSSGYNEQF
TRBV7-2	TRBJ2-1	-	ASREIWHEQF
TRBV27	TRBJ1-1	-	ASSFPGNTEAF
TRBV7-9	TRBJ2-7	-	ASSLVPGVPYEQY
TRBV10-3	TRBJ2-5	-	AISDGWQETQY
TRBV6-9	TRBJ2-5	-	ASSYSIEYQETQY
TRBV2	TRBJ1-2	TRBD1	ATTGGTYYGYT
TRBV28	TRBJ2-7	TRBD1	ASRSRDRASYEQY
TRBV29-1	TRBJ1-1	-	SVEGGYEAEAF
TRBV7-6	TRBJ2-7	-	ASSPGASVTYEQY